A selection of T cell receptor beta chains follows, all from one sample in a study of CD4 and CD8 cells across lung adenocarcinoma regions. TCRdb analysed the PCR reads with MiXCR anew, one entry per CDR3 protein. The profile shows 9,500 to 11,000 distinct CDR3 sequences, about 53% of them singletons. Source material: CD4+ T cells from the center of a lung tumor. The receptors shown here come from a male donor with lung adenocarcinoma. The CD4 and CD8 labels of this study may be unreliable. Each CDR3 is given with its conserved first and last residue. The order of the fields is J gene, V gene, CDR3 protein.

J gene: TRBJ2-5
V gene: TRBV7-2
CDR3 protein: CASSSGLADQETQYF

J gene: TRBJ1-2
V gene: TRBV12-3/TRBV12-4
CDR3 protein: CASSSRELGYTF

J gene: TRBJ1-1
V gene: TRBV6-2/TRBV6-3
CDR3 protein: CASSSGWSTEAFF

J gene: TRBJ2-5
V gene: TRBV10-1
CDR3 protein: CAGLREGDKETQYF

J gene: TRBJ2-3
V gene: TRBV12-3/TRBV12-4
CDR3 protein: CASSQRTGDGTQLGQYF

J gene: TRBJ1-6
V gene: TRBV6-1
CDR3 protein: CASSRQGGVNSPLHF

J gene: TRBJ2-2
V gene: TRBV6-1
CDR3 protein: CARSHQTVAIGELFF

J gene: TRBJ1-1
V gene: TRBV6-1
CDR3 protein: CASSQTGIRTEAFF

J gene: .
V gene: TRBV6-2/TRBV6-3
CDR3 protein: CASSIPGQGADEQYF

J gene: TRBJ1-2
V gene: TRBV6-5
CDR3 protein: CASSYGSIGLYGYTF

J gene: TRBJ1-2
V gene: TRBV6-5
CDR3 protein: CASSSGQGHPYGYTF

J gene: TRBJ2-6
V gene: TRBV6-1
CDR3 protein: CASQSGAYVQSF

J gene: .
V gene: TRBV7-8
CDR3 protein: CASGGEGGGGPETQYF

J gene: TRBJ1-4
V gene: TRBV3-1
CDR3 protein: CASSQVAEKLFF

J gene: TRBJ2-1
V gene: TRBV27
CDR3 protein: CASKVVGQLFNEQFF

J gene: .
V gene: TRBV6-5
CDR3 protein: CASSYGISGAGETQYF

J gene: .
V gene: TRBV10-1
CDR3 protein: CATGEGGLGTETQYF

J gene: .
V gene: TRBV9
CDR3 protein: CASSPKPSGRDIQYF

J gene: TRBJ1-6
V gene: TRBV6-5
CDR3 protein: CASSYWISGRSPLHF

J gene: TRBJ2-3
V gene: TRBV6-5
CDR3 protein: CASSYGGGGIKETQYF

J gene: TRBJ2-1
V gene: TRBV6-1
CDR3 protein: CASSRLGSNNEQFF

J gene: TRBJ2-1
V gene: TRBV27
CDR3 protein: CARWMCSYNEQFF

J gene: TRBJ2-3
V gene: TRBV20-1
CDR3 protein: CSGDSPSTDTQYF

J gene: TRBJ2-1
V gene: TRBV27
CDR3 protein: CASSYTSRGGPYNEQFF

J gene: .
V gene: TRBV4-1
CDR3 protein: CASSQSLGAAYEQYF